This is a list of T cell receptor beta chains from one sample in a study of shared clonotypes between healthy human individuals. Produced via immunoSEQ multiplex PCR; TCRdb's table is partial and in-frame only. The sample shows some 2.1 million clones, 85% to 95% of them seen only once. The material sequenced was naive CD8+ T cells from PBMCs. These receptor sequences come from a young man in good health. Some clones in this sample may be carry-over from other donors' samples. CDR3s include the opening cysteine and the closing phenylalanine or tryptophan. D genes are given only for firm matches.

v_call,d_call,cdr3_aa
TRBV15,TRBD2,CATILAGGNNEQFF
TRBV10-3,TRBD2,CAISDFGSMREGLGETQYF
TRBV10-1,NA,CASNKVGVPEAFF
TRBV13,NA,CASSFGLFGQYF
TRBV7-9,TRBD2,CASSESGATYEQYF
TRBV5-8,TRBD1,CATRQGASYEQYF
TRBV28,NA,CASRLLGISYEQYF
TRBV29-1,TRBD1,CSVARTGRNYEQYF
TRBV6-5,TRBD2,CASSYLASGLQETQYF
TRBV7-9,TRBD1,CASSSAGTGLRETQYF
TRBV28,TRBD1,CASSPDRDTEAFF
TRBV27,TRBD1,CASRRGTGGFQPQHF
TRBV7-8,TRBD2,CASSLGGLAGVFYEQYF
TRBV5-4,TRBD1,CASSSEDRGISYEQYF
TRBV27,NA,CASSSSSGEVGYEQYF
TRBV4-1,TRBD2,CASSPGLAGAYEQYF
TRBV5-8,NA,CASSLLATEAFF
TRBV19,NA,CASTSTLGPGAYGYTF
TRBV27,NA,CASSFVGPSPYEQYF
TRBV28,NA,CASSLRGGHQPQHF
TRBV19,TRBD2,CASSIYSGRAGEQFF
TRBV9,NA,CASSAPGAYEQYF
TRBV5-8,TRBD1,CASSWSTGPQNTIYF
TRBV5-1,TRBD2,CASRGLAGGSYEQYF
TRBV12-5,NA,CASGLWNTEAFF
TRBV19,NA,CASSVYERTYEQYF
TRBV28,NA,CASSPAGSYEQYF
TRBV4-3,TRBD2,CASSLAGEGVDNEQFF
TRBV10-3,TRBD1,CAISDPWTGDGANVLTF
TRBV2,NA,CASSEFPEAFF
TRBV7-8,TRBD1,CASTDGQGANTGELFF
TRBV9,NA,CASSVTGVGHTEAFF
TRBV7-9,NA,CASSLGPGMNTEAFF
TRBV4-3,NA,CASSQDPSRGGTEAFF
TRBV7-9,NA,CASSGMRADTQYF
TRBV4-1,NA,CASSQTAGSTDTQYF
TRBV19,NA,CASSIAPPSGFGTEAFF
TRBV6-5,NA,CASSRDFSSGNTIYF
TRBV4-3,TRBD1,CASSLMYGTVNNEKLFF
TRBV6-1,NA,CASSENFGRGGEAFF
TRBV27,TRBD2,CASSFGTSGSYEQYF
TRBV28,NA,CASSTLGGYGNTIYF
TRBV19,NA,CASSLPRQGHYGYTF
TRBV9,TRBD1,CASSVSGGPSYEQYF
TRBV15,NA,CATSRDLSGSYEQFF
TRBV27,NA,CASSFLSSYEQYF
TRBV13,NA,CASSPMIAYEQYF
TRBV7-9,NA,CASSHPGGQPRGYTF
TRBV2,NA,CASREPRLEYGYTF
TRBV28,NA,CASSITPGVGADTQYF
TRBV18,NA,CASSIQGSGTYEQYF
TRBV27,NA,CASSLYAAYEQYF
TRBV7-9,NA,CASSSGVGLRSYEQYF
TRBV11-2,NA,CASSYRDQHGGNEQFF